What follows describes a single T cell receptor beta chain. The repertoire was sequenced with immunoSEQ multiplex PCR; TCRdb's copy has only in-frame clones and lacks some. There are 65,000 to 85,000 clones in the sample; approximately 90% occur only once, and approximately 1.5% lies in the top ten. These data come from a study of T cell changes during pregnancy in multiple sclerosis. This TCR was sampled from a female donor with multiple sclerosis, enrolled in a pregnancy study. Sequenced material: peripheral blood, taken in the third trimester of pregnancy.

This CDR3 is CASSSSGGAAYNEQFF. CDR3 sequence (DNA): TGTGCCAGCAGTTCTAGCGGGGGGGCCGCCTACAATGAGCAGTTCTTC. The chain recombines TRBV5-4 with TRBJ2-1; 12 nucleotides agree with TRBD2. The V gene's germline CDR1 is SGHNT and CDR2 YYREEE (reference sequence). The V segment lost 5 bases and the J segment 2 bases; nucleotides outside the gene matches: 5. The CDR3 runs 16 residues.